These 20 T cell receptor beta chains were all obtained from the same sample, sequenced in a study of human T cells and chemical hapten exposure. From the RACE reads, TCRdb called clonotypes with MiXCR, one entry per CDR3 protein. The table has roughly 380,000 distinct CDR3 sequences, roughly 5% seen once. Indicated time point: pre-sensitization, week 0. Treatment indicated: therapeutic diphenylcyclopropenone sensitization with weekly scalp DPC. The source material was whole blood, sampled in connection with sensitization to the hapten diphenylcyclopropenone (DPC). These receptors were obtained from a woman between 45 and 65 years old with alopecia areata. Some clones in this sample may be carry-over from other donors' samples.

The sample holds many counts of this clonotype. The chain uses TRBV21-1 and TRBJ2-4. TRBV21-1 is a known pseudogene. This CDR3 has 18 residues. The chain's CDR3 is CASSKALYSEVAKNIQYF. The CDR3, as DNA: TGTGCCAGCAGCAAAGCGCTCTACAGCGAGGTGGCCAAAAACATTCAGTACTTC.

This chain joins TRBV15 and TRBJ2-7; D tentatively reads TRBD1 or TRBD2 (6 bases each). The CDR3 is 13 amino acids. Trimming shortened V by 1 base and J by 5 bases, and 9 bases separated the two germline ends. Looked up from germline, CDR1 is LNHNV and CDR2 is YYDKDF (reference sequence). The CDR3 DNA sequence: TGTGCCACCAGCAGAGTAGGGGGGAACGAGCAGTACTTC. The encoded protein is CATSRVGGNEQYF.

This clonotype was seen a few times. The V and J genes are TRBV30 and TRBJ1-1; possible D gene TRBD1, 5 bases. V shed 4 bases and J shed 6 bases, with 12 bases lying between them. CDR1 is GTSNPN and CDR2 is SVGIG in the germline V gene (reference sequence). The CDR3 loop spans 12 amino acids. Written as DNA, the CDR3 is TGTGCCTGGATGAGAAGGGGCCCTGAAGCTTTCTTT. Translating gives CAWMRRGPEAFF.

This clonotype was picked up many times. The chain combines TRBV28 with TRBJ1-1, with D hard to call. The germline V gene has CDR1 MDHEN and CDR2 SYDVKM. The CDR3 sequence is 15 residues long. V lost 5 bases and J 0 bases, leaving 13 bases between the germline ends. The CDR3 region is CASSPRKRVNTEAFF. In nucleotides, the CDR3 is TGTGCCAGCAGTCCCCGCAAAAGGGTGAACACTGAAGCTTTCTTT.

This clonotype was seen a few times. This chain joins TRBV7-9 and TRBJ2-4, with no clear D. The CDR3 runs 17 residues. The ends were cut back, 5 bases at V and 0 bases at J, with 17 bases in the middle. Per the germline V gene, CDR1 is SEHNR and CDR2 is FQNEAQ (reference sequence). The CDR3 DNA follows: TGTGCCAGCAGCCCCTTCGTTGGCGGCCTAGCCAAAAACATTCAGTACTTC. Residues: CASSPFVGGLAKNIQYF.

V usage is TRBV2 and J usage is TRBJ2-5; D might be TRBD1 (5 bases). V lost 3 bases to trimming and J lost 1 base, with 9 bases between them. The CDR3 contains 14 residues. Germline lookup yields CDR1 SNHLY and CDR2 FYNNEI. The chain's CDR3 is CASSDVTAQETQYF. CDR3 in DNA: TGTGCCAGCAGTGATGTGACAGCCCAAGAGACCCAGTACTTC.

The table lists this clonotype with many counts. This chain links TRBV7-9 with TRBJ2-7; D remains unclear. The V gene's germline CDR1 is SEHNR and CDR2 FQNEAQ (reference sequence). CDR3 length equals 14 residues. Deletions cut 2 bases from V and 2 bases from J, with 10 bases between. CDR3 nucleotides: TGTGCCAGCAGCTTAACCGGGCCCACCTACGAGCAGTACTTC. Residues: CASSLTGPTYEQYF. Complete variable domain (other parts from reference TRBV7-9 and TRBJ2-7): DTGVSQNPRHKITKRGQNVTFRCDPISEHNRLYWYRQTLGQGPEFLTYFQNEAQLEKSRLLSDRFSAERPKGSFSTLEIQRTEQGDSAMYLCASSLTGPTYEQYFGPGTRLTVT.

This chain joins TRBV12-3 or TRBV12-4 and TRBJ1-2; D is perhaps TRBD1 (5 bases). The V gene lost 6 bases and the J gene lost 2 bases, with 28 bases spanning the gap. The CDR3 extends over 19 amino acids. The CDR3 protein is CASRTTMVGVSGGNYGYTF. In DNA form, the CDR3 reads TGTGCCAGCAGGACAACGATGGTAGGGGTTTCAGGAGGGAACTATGGCTACACCTTC.

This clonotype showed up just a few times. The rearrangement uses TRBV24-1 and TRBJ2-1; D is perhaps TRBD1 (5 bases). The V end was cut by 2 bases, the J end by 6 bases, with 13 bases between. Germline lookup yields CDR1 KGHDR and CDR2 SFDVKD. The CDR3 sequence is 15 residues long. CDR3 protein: CATSDSPRVGNEQFF. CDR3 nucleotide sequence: TGTGCCACCAGTGATTCGCCCAGGGTGGGCAATGAGCAGTTCTTC.

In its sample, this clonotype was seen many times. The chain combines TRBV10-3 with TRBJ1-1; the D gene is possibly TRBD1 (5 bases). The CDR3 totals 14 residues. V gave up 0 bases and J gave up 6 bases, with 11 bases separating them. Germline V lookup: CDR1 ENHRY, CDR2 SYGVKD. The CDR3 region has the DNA TGTGCCATCAGTGAGTCGGGGGGGTTCGCTGAAGCTTTCTTT. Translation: CAISESGGFAEAFF.

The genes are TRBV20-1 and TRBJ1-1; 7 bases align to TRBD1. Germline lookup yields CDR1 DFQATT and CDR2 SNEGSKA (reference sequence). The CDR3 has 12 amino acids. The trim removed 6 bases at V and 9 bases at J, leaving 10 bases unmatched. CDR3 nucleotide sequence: TGCAGTGCGGGAGACAGGGAGCGCCAAGCTTTCTTT. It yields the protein CSAGDRERQAFF.

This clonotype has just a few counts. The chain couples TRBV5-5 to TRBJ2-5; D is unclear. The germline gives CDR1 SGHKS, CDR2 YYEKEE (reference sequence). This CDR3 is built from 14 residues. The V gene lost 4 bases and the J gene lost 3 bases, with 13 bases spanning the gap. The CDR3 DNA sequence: TGTGCCAGCAGCAAGAACGGCGTCGAAGAGACCCAGTACTTC. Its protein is CASSKNGVEETQYF. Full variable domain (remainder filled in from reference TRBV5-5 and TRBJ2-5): DAGVTQSPTHLIKTRGQQVTLRCSPISGHKSVSWYQQVLGQGPQFIFQYYEKEERGRGNFPDRFSARQFPNYSSELNVNALLLGDSALYLCASSKNGVEETQYFGPGTRLLVL.

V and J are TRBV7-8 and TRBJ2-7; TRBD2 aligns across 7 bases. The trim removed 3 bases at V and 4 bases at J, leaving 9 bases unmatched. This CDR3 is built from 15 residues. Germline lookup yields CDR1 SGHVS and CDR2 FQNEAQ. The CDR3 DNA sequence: TGTGCCAGCAGCTTTCCTAGCGGTCTGAGTTACGAGCAGTACTTC. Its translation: CASSFPSGLSYEQYF.

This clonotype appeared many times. Here the CDR3 reads CASSQDWRGAQYF. The CDR3 DNA reads as TGTGCCAGCAGCCAAGATTGGCGGGGGGCGCAGTATTTT. The chain carries TRBV3-1 and TRBJ2-3; 8 nucleotides align to TRBD2. The CDR3 spans 13 residues. CDR1 and CDR2 (germline): LGHDT, YNNKEL (reference sequence). Trimming cost V 0 bases and J 10 bases; bases outside gene matches: 3.

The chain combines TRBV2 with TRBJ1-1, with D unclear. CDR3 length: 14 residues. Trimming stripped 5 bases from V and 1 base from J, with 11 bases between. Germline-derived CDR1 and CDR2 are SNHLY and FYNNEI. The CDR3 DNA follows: TGTGCCAGCAGTTGGGCAGGCGAGAACACTGAAGCTTTCTTT. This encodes CASSWAGENTEAFF. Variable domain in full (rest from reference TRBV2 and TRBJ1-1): EPEVTQTPSHQVTQMGQEVILRCVPISNHLYFYWYRQILGQKVEFLVSFYNNEISEKSEIFDDQFSVERPDGSNFTLKIRSTKLEDSAMYFCASSWAGENTEAFFGQGTRLTVV.

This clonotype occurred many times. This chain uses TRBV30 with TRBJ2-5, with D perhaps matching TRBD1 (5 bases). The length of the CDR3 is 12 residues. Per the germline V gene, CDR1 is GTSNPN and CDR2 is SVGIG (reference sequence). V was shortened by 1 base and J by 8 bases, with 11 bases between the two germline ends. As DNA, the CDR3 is TGTGCCTGGAGTGGCAGGGTGGAAACCCAGTACTTC. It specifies CAWSGRVETQYF. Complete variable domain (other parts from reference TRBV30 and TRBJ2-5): SQTIHQWPATLVQPVGSPLSLECTVEGTSNPNLYWYRQAAGRGLQLLFYSVGIGQISSEVPQNLSASRPQDRQFILSSKKLLLSDSGFYLCAWSGRVETQYFGPGTRLLVL.

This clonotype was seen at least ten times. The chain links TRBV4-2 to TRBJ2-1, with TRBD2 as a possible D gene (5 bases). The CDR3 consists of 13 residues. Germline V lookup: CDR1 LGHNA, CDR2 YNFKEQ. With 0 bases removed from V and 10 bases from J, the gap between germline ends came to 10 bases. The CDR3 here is CASSQDTRGEQFF. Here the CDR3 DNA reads TGTGCCAGCAGCCAAGATACGCGAGGGGAGCAGTTCTTC.

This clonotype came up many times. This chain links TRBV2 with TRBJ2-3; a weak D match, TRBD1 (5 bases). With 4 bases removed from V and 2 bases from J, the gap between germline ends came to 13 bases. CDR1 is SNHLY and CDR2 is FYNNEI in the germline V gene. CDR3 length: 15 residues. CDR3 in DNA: TGTGCCAGCAGTGGGGGCAGCGCACACACAGATACGCAGTATTTT. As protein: CASSGGSAHTDTQYF.

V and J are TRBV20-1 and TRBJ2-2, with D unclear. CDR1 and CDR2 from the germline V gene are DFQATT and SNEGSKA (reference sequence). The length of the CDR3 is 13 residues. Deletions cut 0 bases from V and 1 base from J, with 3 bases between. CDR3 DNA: TGCAGTGCTAGAGACGGGAACACCGGGGAGCTGTTTTTT. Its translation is CSARDGNTGELFF.

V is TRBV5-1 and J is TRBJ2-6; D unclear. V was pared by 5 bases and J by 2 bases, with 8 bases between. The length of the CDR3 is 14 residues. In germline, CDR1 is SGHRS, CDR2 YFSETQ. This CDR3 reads CASSRYPGANVLTF. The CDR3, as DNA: TGCGCCAGCAGTCGGTATCCTGGGGCCAACGTCCTGACTTTC.